These T cell receptor beta chains were read from a single sample in a study of molecular identifiers for immune sequencing clone quantification. Each CDR3 protein is one row after TCRdb ran MiXCR on the PCR reads. This table has 85,000 to 95,000 distinct CDR3 sequences, around 20% appearing once. Specimen: naive CD8+ T cells from blood, with Jurkat cell RNA spiked in. Receptors were obtained from a human donor in good health. Some libraries in this study had Jurkat cell RNA spiked in. CDR3s include the opening cysteine and the closing phenylalanine or tryptophan. D genes are given only for firm matches. Clone size is stated in some rows and not others, as once, few, many or a class when expanded.

abundance	v_gene	j_gene	d_gene	CDR3aa	CDR3nt
many	TRBV29-1	TRBJ2-7	TRBD2	CSVMGSGRREQYF	TGCAGCGTGATGGGCAGCGGGAGGCGCGAGCAGTACTTC
many	TRBV13	TRBJ1-5	-	CASSFGYNQPQHF	TGTGCCAGCAGCTTCGGGTACAATCAGCCCCAGCATTTT
many	TRBV4-1	TRBJ2-1	-	CASSQVAQYNEQFF	TGCGCCAGCAGCCAAGTCGCCCAGTACAATGAGCAGTTCTTC
many	TRBV19	TRBJ2-7	TRBD2	CASSIGWRAGVLEQYF	TGTGCCAGTAGTATAGGATGGCGAGCGGGAGTGTTGGAGCAGTACTTC
many	TRBV11-2	TRBJ2-5	-	CASSLVGGLQETQYF	TGTGCCAGCAGCTTAGTCGGGGGGCTCCAAGAGACCCAGTACTTC
many	TRBV11-3	TRBJ2-1	-	CASSPSAGFSYNEQFF	TGTGCCAGCAGCCCTAGTGCGGGGTTTTCGTACAATGAGCAGTTCTTC
many	TRBV4-3	TRBJ2-1	TRBD2	CASSQEWLAGVNEQFF	TGCGCCAGCAGCCAAGAATGGCTAGCGGGGGTGAATGAGCAGTTCTTC
many	TRBV13	TRBJ1-2	-	CASSSGGQILYGYTF	TGTGCCAGCAGCTCCGGAGGTCAAATTCTCTATGGCTACACCTTC
many	TRBV5-4	TRBJ1-2	-	CASSPPDDYGYTF	TGTGCCAGCAGCCCTCCAGATGACTATGGCTACACCTTC
many	TRBV7-9	TRBJ1-1	TRBD1	CASSFGTGAQEAFF	TGTGCCAGCAGCTTCGGGACAGGGGCCCAAGAAGCTTTCTTT
many	TRBV15	TRBJ2-3	TRBD2	CATSRDLGLAELTDTQYF	TGTGCCACCAGCAGAGATTTAGGACTAGCGGAACTCACAGATACGCAGTATTTT
many	TRBV12-3/TRBV12-4	TRBJ2-3	-	CASSLARGIDTQYF	TGTGCCAGCAGTTTAGCGAGGGGAATAGATACGCAGTATTTT
-	TRBV7-9	TRBJ2-3	TRBD2	CASILAGATDTQHF	TGTGCCAGCATCCTAGCGGGCGCCACAGATACGCAGCATTTC
-	TRBV12-3/TRBV12-4	TRBJ2-3	-	CASAPEGTGTQYF	TGTGCCAGCGCCCCAGAGGGCACAGGTACGCAGTATTTT
many	TRBV5-6	TRBJ2-5	-	CASSLEDNEETQYF	TGTGCCAGCAGCTTGGAAGACAACGAAGAGACCCAGTACTTC
many	TRBV4-1	TRBJ2-2	TRBD1	CASSLGQGINGELFF	TGCGCCAGCAGCCTGGGACAGGGGATCAACGGGGAGCTGTTTTTT
many	TRBV5-4	TRBJ2-7	TRBD1	CASSSGTGYYEQYF	TGTGCCAGCAGCTCCGGGACAGGGTATTACGAGCAGTACTTC
many	TRBV29-1	TRBJ2-3	-	CSVGGGPDSGSDTQYF	TGCAGCGTGGGGGGGGGGCCGGACAGCGGTTCGGATACGCAGTATTTT
few	TRBV12-3/TRBV12-4	TRBJ2-5	-	CASSRPGLPRGGESQYF	TGTGCCAGCAGCCGCCCGGGGTTACCCAGAGGCGGTGAGTCCCAGTACTTC
-	TRBV12-5	TRBJ2-1	-	CASVNQMENEQFF	TGTGCTAGTGTAAATCAGATGGAAAATGAGCAGTTCTTC
many	TRBV9	TRBJ2-2	TRBD2	CASSFRTSGRANVAGELFF	TGTGCCAGCAGCTTCCGGACTAGCGGGAGGGCCAACGTTGCCGGGGAGCTGTTTTTT
many	TRBV6-5	TRBJ1-1	-	CASSLTLNTEAFF	TGTGCCAGCAGTCTTACTCTGAACACTGAAGCTTTCTTT
few	TRBV5-1	TRBJ2-7	TRBD1	CASSLLTGGIDEQYF	TGCGCCAGCAGCTTGTTGACAGGGGGCATCGACGAGCAGTACTTC
many	TRBV15	TRBJ2-7	TRBD1	CATSKDRVLYEQYF	TGTGCCACCAGCAAGGACAGGGTTCTGTACGAGCAGTACTTC
many	TRBV4-1	TRBJ2-3	-	CASSQELGPDTQYF	TGCGCCAGCAGCCAAGAGTTGGGCCCAGATACGCAGTATTTT
many	TRBV21-1	TRBJ2-3	-	CASSDPGLATDTQYF	TGTGCCAGCAGCGACCCGGGACTAGCAACAGATACGCAGTATTTT
many	TRBV2	TRBJ1-2	-	CASSEFVPFGYTF	TGTGCCAGCAGTGAATTCGTCCCGTTCGGCTACACCTTC
many	TRBV12-5	TRBJ1-1	-	CASGLWNTEAFF	TGTGCTAGTGGTTTGTGGAACACTGAAGCTTTCTTT
many	TRBV6-6	TRBJ2-3	-	CATGAQASTDTQYF	TGTGCCACTGGGGCACAGGCTAGCACAGATACGCAGTATTTT
many	TRBV9	TRBJ2-2	TRBD1	CASSYTGTGGYGELFF	TGTGCCAGCAGCTACACCGGGACAGGGGGCTACGGGGAGCTGTTTTTT
many	TRBV4-1	TRBJ1-1	-	CASSNRVLNTEAFF	TGCGCCAGCAGCAACAGGGTACTGAACACTGAAGCTTTCTTT
few	TRBV7-9	TRBJ2-2	-	CASSLQGIGELFF	TGTGCCAGCAGCTTACAAGGGATCGGGGAGCTGTTTTTT
many	TRBV12-3/TRBV12-4	TRBJ2-7	-	CASSQYYEQYF	TGTGCCAGCAGTCAATACTACGAGCAGTACTTC
many	TRBV5-6	TRBJ1-1	-	CASSLGQAMNTEAFF	TGTGCCAGCAGCTTGGGACAGGCAATGAACACTGAAGCTTTCTTT
-	TRBV27	TRBJ1-5	-	CASSETANQPQHF	TGTGCCAGCAGTGAGACAGCCAATCAGCCCCAGCATTTT
many	TRBV20-1	TRBJ1-1	-	CSASEPFKGGTEAFF	TGCAGTGCTAGCGAACCCTTTAAGGGCGGCACTGAAGCTTTCTTT
-	TRBV7-9	TRBJ2-7	-	CAGSFLGGGADEQYF	TGTGCCGGCAGCTTCCTCGGAGGGGGGGCCGACGAGCAGTACTTC
many	TRBV3-1	TRBJ2-3	TRBD2	CASSQDLAGKDDTQYF	TGTGCCAGCAGCCAAGATCTAGCGGGGAAGGATGATACGCAGTATTTT
many	TRBV12-3/TRBV12-4	TRBJ2-3	-	CASSFLGDTQYF	TGTGCCAGCAGTTTTTTGGGGGATACGCAGTATTTT
-	TRBV7-9	TRBJ2-3	TRBD2	CASSQDVGLAGGLADTQYF	TGCGCCAGCAGCCAAGATGTGGGACTAGCGGGAGGATTGGCAGATACGCAGTATTTT
many	TRBV29-1	TRBJ2-3	-	CSFHGIGDTQYF	TGCAGCTTCCACGGGATAGGAGATACGCAGTATTTT
few	TRBV28	TRBJ2-1	TRBD2	CASAKLAENEQFF	TGTGCCAGCGCCAAACTAGCGGAGAATGAGCAGTTCTTC
-	TRBV28	TRBJ2-5	-	CASRGARTLPRRETQETQYF	TGTGCCAGCCGTGGGGCAAGGACATTGCCACGGAGGGAAACCCAAGAGACCCAGTACTTC
-	TRBV7-9	TRBJ2-6	TRBD2	CASSFGGAGGPAGANVLTF	TGTGCCAGCAGCTTTGGGGGAGCGGGAGGGCCGGCCGGGGCCAACGTCCTGACTTTC
many	TRBV19	TRBJ2-3	-	CASSIDGTDTQYF	TGTGCCAGTAGTATTGACGGCACAGATACGCAGTATTTT
few	TRBV28	TRBJ1-1	-	CASSHQGGNTEAFF	TGTGCCAGCAGTCACCAAGGGGGGAACACTGAAGCTTTCTTT
many	TRBV5-6	TRBJ1-4	-	CASSSDSWGEKLFF	TGTGCCAGCAGCTCGGACAGTTGGGGTGAAAAACTGTTTTTT
-	TRBV3-1	TRBJ2-1	-	CASSHPKAGNNEQFF	TGTGCCAGCAGCCATCCCAAGGCAGGGAACAATGAGCAGTTCTTC
many	TRBV7-9	TRBJ2-5	-	CASSPIASYQETQYF	TGTGCCAGCAGCCCTATAGCGTCGTACCAAGAGACCCAGTACTTC
many	TRBV7-9	TRBJ2-5	-	CASSPDLAGLLGETQYF	TGTGCCAGCAGTCCTGATCTTGCGGGACTTTTAGGGGAGACCCAGTACTTC
many	TRBV14	TRBJ2-7	TRBD2	CASSQLRGLVEQYF	TGTGCCAGCAGCCAGTTAAGAGGACTAGTCGAGCAGTACTTC
-	TRBV5-1	TRBJ2-1	TRBD2	CAGSLASGGALGNEQFF	TGCGCCGGCAGCTTGGCTAGCGGGGGGGCTCTGGGCAATGAGCAGTTCTTC
-	TRBV30	TRBJ2-1	TRBD2	CAWKGLAGDNEQFF	TGTGCCTGGAAAGGACTAGCGGGGGACAATGAGCAGTTCTTC
many	TRBV9	TRBJ1-1	-	CASSVGAGNTEAFF	TGTGCCAGCAGCGTAGGAGCAGGGAACACTGAAGCTTTCTTT
many	TRBV7-9	TRBJ2-7	-	CASSSTRASSSYEQYF	TGTGCCAGCAGCTCTACGCGGGCCAGTTCCTCCTACGAGCAGTACTTC
many	TRBV30	TRBJ1-1	-	CAWSWSRPNTEAFF	TGTGCCTGGAGTTGGAGCAGACCGAACACTGAAGCTTTCTTT
many	TRBV30	TRBJ2-7	-	CAWSRTALLYEQYF	TGTGCCTGGAGCCGGACAGCCCTACTCTACGAGCAGTACTTC
-	TRBV29-1	TRBJ2-7	-	CSVERSYEQYF	TGCAGCGTTGAGAGGTCCTACGAGCAGTACTTC
many	TRBV20-1	TRBJ2-7	TRBD2	CSARELATGGEQYF	TGCAGTGCTAGAGAACTAGCGACGGGGGGCGAGCAGTACTTC
many	TRBV7-9	TRBJ1-3	-	CASSPFLLGYISGNTIYF	TGTGCCAGCAGCCCATTTCTTCTAGGATACATCTCTGGAAACACCATATATTTT